The clone carrying this T cell receptor beta chain was observed many times. Its target is not known. Specified time point: patch test 1, 2 weeks after DPC sensitization. Treatment reported: therapeutic diphenylcyclopropenone sensitization with weekly scalp DPC. The sample is drawn from a study of human T cells and chemical hapten exposure. Across the study: Across the whole study, which lasted 20 to 30 weeks, patients were given diphenylcyclopropenone on the scalp once a week. Study outcomes and limitations: Expanded TCRs showed more large CDR3 clusters than pre-sensitization or healthy control sets. Counts of TCRs above 1 in 1000 frequency stayed unchanged with DPC sensitization.

This CDR3 is built from 13 residues. Per the germline V gene, CDR1 is SGHAT and CDR2 is FQDESV (reference sequence). Deletions cut 5 bases from V and 6 bases from J, with 11 bases between. In TCRdb, the RACE reads were re-called with MiXCR into one record per CDR3 protein. The sample shows fewer than 500,000 distinct CDR3 sequences, 4% to 5.5% of them seen only once. This chain joins TRBV11-1 and TRBJ2-1; TRBD1 might be the D (6 bases). The sequence was collected from a woman aged 50 to 65 with alopecia areata. Some clones in this sample may be carry-over from other donors' samples. The sequencing used whole blood, collected in connection with sensitization to the hapten diphenylcyclopropenone (DPC). CDR3 in amino acids: CASSPGHPNEQFF. DNA for the CDR3: TGTGCCAGCAGCCCGGGACATCCCAATGAGCAGTTCTTC.